A selection of T cell receptor beta chains follows, all from one sample in a study of identical twins. TCRdb fed the 5' RACE reads into MiXCR, producing one record per CDR3 protein. The sample lists approximately 890,000 distinct CDR3 sequences; roughly 12% were seen once. The data were also submitted as part of a second study, on yellow fever vaccine responses in identical twins.

Sequencing was performed on PBMCs. These receptors came from a woman aged 18-29 years in good health. The CDR3 runs from the conserved cysteine through the conserved F or W. D genes are given only for firm matches. Size values are once, few and many counts, or a class for expanded clones, and some rows have none.

few	TRBD2	TRBV6-5	TRBJ2-1	TGTGCCAGCAGTTACAGGCGGGAGGCCCTCGATGAGCAGTTCTTC	CASSYRREALDEQFF
.	.	TRBV20-1	TRBJ2-3	TGCAGTGCTAGAGACCTAACCGACGGGCGGTTAGGGAGCACAGATACGCAGTATTTT	CSARDLTDGRLGSTDTQYF
.	.	TRBV28	TRBJ2-1	TGTGCCAGCAGTTTAATGGAGGGGCAGGGTTCGAGGGAGCAGTTCTTC	CASSLMEGQGSREQFF
many	.	TRBV12-3/TRBV12-4	TRBJ2-3	TGTGCCAGCAGTCCAAGACCGTATACGCAGTATTTT	CASSPRPYTQYF
many	TRBD1	TRBV27	TRBJ1-2	TGTGCCAGTTCCGCAGGGGGCCTGGTCTATGGCTACACCTTC	CASSAGGLVYGYTF
.	.	TRBV15	TRBJ2-6	TGTGCCACCAGCAGCCCGTACTCTGGGGCCAACGTCCTGACTTTC	CATSSPYSGANVLTF
.	TRBD1	TRBV29-1	TRBJ2-7	TGCAGCGTTGGGACAGGGAGCTCCTACGAGCAGTACTTC	CSVGTGSSYEQYF
.	TRBD2	TRBV7-2	TRBJ2-1	TGTGCCAGCAGAGAATTAGCGGGAGTCTACAATGAGCAGTTCTTC	CASRELAGVYNEQFF
many	.	TRBV7-2	TRBJ1-5	TGTGCCAGCGGAAAAAACAATCAGCCCCAGCATTTT	CASGKNNQPQHF
few	TRBD2	TRBV15	TRBJ2-5	TGTGCCACCAGCAGGATGCGGACTAGCGGACAAGAGACCCAGTACTTC	CATSRMRTSGQETQYF
.	.	TRBV15	TRBJ2-5	TGTGCCACCAGCAGAGACCCCGGGGCAGGGACCCAGTACTTC	CATSRDPGAGTQYF
few	TRBD2	TRBV5-1	TRBJ2-5	TGCGCCAGCGCTGTAGCGGGGACGAGGGAGACCCAGTACTTC	CASAVAGTRETQYF
few	.	TRBV12-3/TRBV12-4	TRBJ2-1	TGTGCCAGCAGCCCTCCAGGGGTGGGTGAGCAGTTCTTC	CASSPPGVGEQFF
.	.	TRBV29-1	TRBJ2-1	TGCAGCGTTGGAGGGTTAGCTGAGCAGTTCTTC	CSVGGLAEQFF
.	.	TRBV11-1	TRBJ2-3	TGTGCCAGCAGCTTCGTTCCACAGGGGAGGAGCACAGATACGCAGTATTTT	CASSFVPQGRSTDTQYF
.	TRBD1	TRBV5-5	TRBJ1-2	TGTGCCAGCAGCTTGGTATCAGGGGGATTAGCTAACTATGGCTACACCTTC	CASSLVSGGLANYGYTF
few	.	TRBV24-1	TRBJ2-3	TGTGCCACCAGTGGTCCCGCGGAGACAAGCACAGATACGCAGTATTTT	CATSGPAETSTDTQYF
.	.	TRBV3-1	TRBJ2-7	TGTGCCAGCACCCTTGGACGGACCTACGAGCAGTACTTC	CASTLGRTYEQYF
.	.	TRBV12-3/TRBV12-4	TRBJ2-2	TGTGCCAGCAGTTTTAAGTCCCTAGCGGGGGAGCTGTTTTTT	CASSFKSLAGELFF
few	TRBD2	TRBV3-1	TRBJ2-2	TGTGCCAGCAGCCCCGGAGACGGGACTAGCCGATTCTCGAACACCGGGGAGCTGTTTTTT	CASSPGDGTSRFSNTGELFF
.	TRBD2	TRBV11-1	TRBJ2-2	TGTGCCAGCAGCTTAGCGTCTACTAGCGGGAGAAGGTACACCGGGGAGCTGTTTTTT	CASSLASTSGRRYTGELFF
many	.	TRBV28	TRBJ2-7	TGTGCCAGCAGAGATTACTACGAGCAGTACTTC	CASRDYYEQYF
few	TRBD2	TRBV7-7	TRBJ2-5	TGTGCCAGCAGCTTGAATCCCTTAGCGGGAGTAGAGACCCAGTACTTC	CASSLNPLAGVETQYF
.	TRBD2	TRBV27	TRBJ2-1	TGTGCCAGCAGTTCCTACGGGAGGGCCAGTGAGCAGTTCTTC	CASSSYGRASEQFF
.	.	TRBV11-2	TRBJ2-2	TGTGCCAGCAGCTTAACCCCCGTCCCCAGGGGAAACACCGGGGAGCTGTTTTTT	CASSLTPVPRGNTGELFF
.	TRBD2	TRBV20-1	TRBJ2-5	TGCAGTGCTACCTCGCCTAGCGGGAGGGCCTTACAAGAGACCCAGTACTTC	CSATSPSGRALQETQYF
few	.	TRBV29-1	TRBJ1-1	TGCAGCGTTCGGGGGGACACTGAAGCTTTCTTT	CSVRGDTEAFF
few	.	TRBV3-1	TRBJ2-4	TGTGCCAGCCGCTCGACAGCGAAATCGGGGAACATTCAGTACTTC	CASRSTAKSGNIQYF
.	TRBD2	TRBV3-1	TRBJ2-5	TGTGCCAGCAGCCAGCGTACGGGGGGCCAAGAGACCCAGTACTTC	CASSQRTGGQETQYF
few	.	TRBV10-3	TRBJ2-3	TGTGCCATCAGGGAGCCAGGCACAGATACGCAGTATTTT	CAIREPGTDTQYF
few	.	TRBV29-1	TRBJ2-7	TGCAGCGCCGGACCGGGAGTGAGCAACGAGCAGTACTTC	CSAGPGVSNEQYF
.	.	TRBV14	TRBJ2-7	TGTGCCAGCAGCCAAGTAGGGGATCTCGAGCAGTACTTC	CASSQVGDLEQYF
few	.	TRBV18	TRBJ1-1	TGTGCCAGCTCAGCAGAAGGAGGAAACACTGAAGCTTTCTTT	CASSAEGGNTEAFF
many	.	TRBV6-2/TRBV6-3	TRBJ1-1	TGTGCCAGCAGTTACATGGGGGGGAACACTGAAGCTTTCTTT	CASSYMGGNTEAFF
.	TRBD2	TRBV10-3	TRBJ2-7	TGTGCCATCAGTGAGCAGGGACTAGCGGGAAGGCAGTACTTC	CAISEQGLAGRQYF
once	.	TRBV14	TRBJ2-1	TGTGCCAGCGGCCCTCTGGGCGGCCTATTCTACAATGAGCAGTTCTTC	CASGPLGGLFYNEQFF
few	.	TRBV9	TRBJ2-2	TGTGCCAGCAGCGTAGATAAGGGTTGGAACACCGGGGAGCTGTTTTTT	CASSVDKGWNTGELFF
.	TRBD2	TRBV6-5	TRBJ2-7	TGTGCCAGCAGTTACTCGAACGTAGCGGGAGCCAACGAGCAGTACTTC	CASSYSNVAGANEQYF
.	TRBD1	TRBV3-1	TRBJ1-2	TGTGCCAGCAGCCCCCGGACAGGACAAGGCTACACCTTC	CASSPRTGQGYTF
.	TRBD1	TRBV7-8	TRBJ2-7	TGTGCCAGCAGCTCAGGGGGTAGACACTACGAGCAGTACTTC	CASSSGGRHYEQYF
few	TRBD1	TRBV7-9	TRBJ2-3	TGTGCCAGCAGCTTAGACACAGGGGGCAGGGATACGCAGTATTTT	CASSLDTGGRDTQYF
few	TRBD1	TRBV4-1	TRBJ2-5	TGCGCCAGCAGCCAACCGGACAGGGAAAAAGAGACCCAGTACTTC	CASSQPDREKETQYF
.	.	TRBV27	TRBJ2-1	TGTGCCAGCAGTTTAATTGCCATACCAAACAATGAGCAGTTCTTC	CASSLIAIPNNEQFF
few	.	TRBV16	TRBJ1-6	TGTGCCAGCGGAACCTATAATTCACCCCTCCACTTT	CASGTYNSPLHF
few	TRBD2	TRBV15	TRBJ2-1	TGTGCCACCAGCAGAGAAGGACTAGCGGGAGGGTCGGGCAATGAGCAGTTCTTC	CATSREGLAGGSGNEQFF
.	TRBD1	TRBV5-5	TRBJ2-5	TGTGCCAGCAGCTTCCGGGACAGGGGACAAGAGACCCAGTACTTC	CASSFRDRGQETQYF
.	TRBD2	TRBV29-1	TRBJ2-3	TGCAGCGTCTTCGGGACTAGCGGGAGAACAGATACGCAGTATTTT	CSVFGTSGRTDTQYF
many	.	TRBV28	TRBJ2-5	TGTGCCAGCAGTTTGATTGTGGGTGAGACCCAGTACTTC	CASSLIVGETQYF
.	TRBD1	TRBV19	TRBJ2-7	TGTGCCAGTAGTAACATCGGACAGGGGAGCGAGCAGTACTTC	CASSNIGQGSEQYF